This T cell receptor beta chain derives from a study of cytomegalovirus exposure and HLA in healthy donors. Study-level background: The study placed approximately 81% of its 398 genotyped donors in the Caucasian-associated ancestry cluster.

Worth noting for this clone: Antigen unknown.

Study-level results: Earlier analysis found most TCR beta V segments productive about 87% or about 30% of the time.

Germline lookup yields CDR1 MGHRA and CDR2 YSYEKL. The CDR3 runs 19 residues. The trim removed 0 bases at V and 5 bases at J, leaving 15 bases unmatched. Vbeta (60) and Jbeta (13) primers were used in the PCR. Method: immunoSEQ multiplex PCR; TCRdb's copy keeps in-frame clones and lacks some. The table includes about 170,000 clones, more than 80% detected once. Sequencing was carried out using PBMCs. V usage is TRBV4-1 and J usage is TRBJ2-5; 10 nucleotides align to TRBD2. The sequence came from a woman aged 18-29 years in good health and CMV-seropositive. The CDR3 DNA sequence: TGCGCCAGCAGCCAAGATGAGCTAGCGGGGGCTTTTAGCGGGGAGACCCAGTACTTC. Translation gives CASSQDELAGAFSGETQYF.